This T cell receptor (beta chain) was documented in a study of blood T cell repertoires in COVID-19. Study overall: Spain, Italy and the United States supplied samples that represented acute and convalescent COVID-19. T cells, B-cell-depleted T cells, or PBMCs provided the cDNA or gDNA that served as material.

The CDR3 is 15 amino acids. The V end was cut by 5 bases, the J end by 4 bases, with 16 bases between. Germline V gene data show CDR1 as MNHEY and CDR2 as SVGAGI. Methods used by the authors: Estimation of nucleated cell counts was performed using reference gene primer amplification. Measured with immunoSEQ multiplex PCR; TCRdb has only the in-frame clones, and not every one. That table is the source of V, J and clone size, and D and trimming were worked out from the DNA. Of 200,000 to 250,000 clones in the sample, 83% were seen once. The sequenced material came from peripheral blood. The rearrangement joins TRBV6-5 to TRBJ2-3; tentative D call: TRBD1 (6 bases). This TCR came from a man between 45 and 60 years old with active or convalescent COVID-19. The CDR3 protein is CASSQNRDGADTQYF. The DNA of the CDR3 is TGTGCCAGCAGTCAAAACAGGGACGGGGCAGATACGCAGTATTTT.